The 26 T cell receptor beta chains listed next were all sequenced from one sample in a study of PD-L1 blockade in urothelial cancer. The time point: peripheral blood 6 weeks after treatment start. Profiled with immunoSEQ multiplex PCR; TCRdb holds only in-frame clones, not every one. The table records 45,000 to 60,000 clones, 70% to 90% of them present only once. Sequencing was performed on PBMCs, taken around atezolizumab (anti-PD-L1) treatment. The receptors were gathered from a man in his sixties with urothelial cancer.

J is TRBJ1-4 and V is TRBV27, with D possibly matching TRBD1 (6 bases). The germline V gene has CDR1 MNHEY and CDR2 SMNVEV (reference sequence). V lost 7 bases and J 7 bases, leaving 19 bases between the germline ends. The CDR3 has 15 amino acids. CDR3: CASNSLGAGSEKLFF. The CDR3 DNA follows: TGTGCCAGCAATTCATTGGGGGCTGGAAGTGAAAAACTGTTTTTT.

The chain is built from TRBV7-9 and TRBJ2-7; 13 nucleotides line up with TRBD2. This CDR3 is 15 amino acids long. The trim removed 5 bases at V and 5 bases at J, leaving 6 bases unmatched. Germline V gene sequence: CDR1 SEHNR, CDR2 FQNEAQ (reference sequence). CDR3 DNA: TGTGCCAGCAGCATACTAGCGGGAGGGCCGGACGAGCAGTACTTC. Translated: CASSILAGGPDEQYF.

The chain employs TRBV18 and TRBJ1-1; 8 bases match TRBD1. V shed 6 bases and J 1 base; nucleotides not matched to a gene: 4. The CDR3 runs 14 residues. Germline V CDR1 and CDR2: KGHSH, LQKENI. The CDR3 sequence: CASSPGTGNTEAFF. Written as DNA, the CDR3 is TGTGCCAGCTCCCCAGGGACAGGGAACACTGAAGCTTTCTTT. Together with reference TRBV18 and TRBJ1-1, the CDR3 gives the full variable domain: NAGVMQNPRHLVRRRGQEARLRCSPMKGHSHVYWYRQLPEEGLKFMVYLQKENIIDESGMPKERFSAEFPKEGPSILRIQQVVRGDSAAYFCASSPGTGNTEAFFGQGTRLTVV.

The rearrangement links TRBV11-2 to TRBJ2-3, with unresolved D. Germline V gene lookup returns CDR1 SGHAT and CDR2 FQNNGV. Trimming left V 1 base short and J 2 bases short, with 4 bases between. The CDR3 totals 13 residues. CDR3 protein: CASSLANTDTQYF. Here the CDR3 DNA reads TGTGCCAGCAGCTTAGCCAACACAGATACGCAGTATTTT.

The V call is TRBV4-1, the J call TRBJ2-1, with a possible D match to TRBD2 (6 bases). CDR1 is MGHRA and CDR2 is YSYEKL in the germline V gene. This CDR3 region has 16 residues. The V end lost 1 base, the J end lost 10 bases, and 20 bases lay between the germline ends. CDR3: CASSQVHQGWDSEQFF. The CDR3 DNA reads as TGCGCCAGCAGCCAAGTTCATCAGGGCTGGGACTCAGAGCAGTTCTTC.

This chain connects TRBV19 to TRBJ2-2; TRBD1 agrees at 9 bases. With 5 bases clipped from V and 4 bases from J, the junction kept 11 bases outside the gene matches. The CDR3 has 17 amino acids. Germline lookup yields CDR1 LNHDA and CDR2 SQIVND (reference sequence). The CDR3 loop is CASSASGTGKATGELFF. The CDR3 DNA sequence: TGTGCCAGTAGTGCCTCCGGGACAGGGAAGGCCACCGGGGAGCTGTTTTTT.

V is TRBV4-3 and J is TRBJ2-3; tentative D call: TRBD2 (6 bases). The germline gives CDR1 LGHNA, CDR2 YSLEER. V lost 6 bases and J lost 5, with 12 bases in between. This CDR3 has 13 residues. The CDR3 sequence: CASSGGTGDTQYF. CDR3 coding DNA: TGCGCCAGCAGTGGAGGGACGGGAGATACGCAGTATTTT.

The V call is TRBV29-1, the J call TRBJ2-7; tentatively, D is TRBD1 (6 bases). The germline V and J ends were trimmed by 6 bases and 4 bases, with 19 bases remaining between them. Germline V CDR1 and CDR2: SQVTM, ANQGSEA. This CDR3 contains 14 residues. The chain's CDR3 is CSVSRTAGFYEQYF. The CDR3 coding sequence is TGCAGCGTAAGCCGGACAGCCGGATTTTACGAGCAGTACTTC.

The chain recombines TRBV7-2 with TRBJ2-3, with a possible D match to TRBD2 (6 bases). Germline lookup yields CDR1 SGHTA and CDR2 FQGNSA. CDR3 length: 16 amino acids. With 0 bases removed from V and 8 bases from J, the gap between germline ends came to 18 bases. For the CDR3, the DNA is TGTGCCAGCAGCTTAGCTTACGGGGAGGCCGGAGGTACGCAGTATTTT. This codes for CASSLAYGEAGGTQYF.

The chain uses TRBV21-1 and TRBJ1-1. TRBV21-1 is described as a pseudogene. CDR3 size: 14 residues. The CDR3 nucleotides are TGTGCCAGCAGCAGCCAGGTGGGAGTCACTGAAGCTTTCTTT. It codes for CASSSQVGVTEAFF.

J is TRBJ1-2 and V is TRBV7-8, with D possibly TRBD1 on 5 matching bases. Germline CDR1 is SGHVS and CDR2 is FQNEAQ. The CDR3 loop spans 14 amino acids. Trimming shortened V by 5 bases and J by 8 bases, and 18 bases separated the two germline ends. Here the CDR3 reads CASSNTGTGYGYTF. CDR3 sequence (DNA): TGTGCCAGCAGCAATACAGGTACAGGCTACGGCTACACCTTC. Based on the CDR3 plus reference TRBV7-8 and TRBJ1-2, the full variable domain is GAGVSQSPRYKVAKRGQDVALRCDPISGHVSLFWYQQALGQGPEFLTYFQNEAQLDKSGLPSDRFFAERPEGSVSTLKIQRTQQEDSAVYLCASSNTGTGYGYTFGSGTRLTVV.

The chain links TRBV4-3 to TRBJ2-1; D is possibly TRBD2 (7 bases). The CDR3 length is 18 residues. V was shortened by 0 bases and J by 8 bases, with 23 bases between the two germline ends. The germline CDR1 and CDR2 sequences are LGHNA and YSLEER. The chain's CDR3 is CASSQDLGGALRGDEQFF. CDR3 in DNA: TGCGCCAGCAGCCAAGATCTAGGGGGGGCGCTTAGGGGGGATGAGCAGTTCTTC.

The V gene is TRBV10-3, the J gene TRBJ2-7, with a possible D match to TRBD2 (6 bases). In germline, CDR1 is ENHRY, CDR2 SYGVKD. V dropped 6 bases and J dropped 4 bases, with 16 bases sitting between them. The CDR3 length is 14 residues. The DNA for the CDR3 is TGTGCCATCAGCCCGGGACTCAGACCTTACGAGCAGTACTTC. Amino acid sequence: CAISPGLRPYEQYF.

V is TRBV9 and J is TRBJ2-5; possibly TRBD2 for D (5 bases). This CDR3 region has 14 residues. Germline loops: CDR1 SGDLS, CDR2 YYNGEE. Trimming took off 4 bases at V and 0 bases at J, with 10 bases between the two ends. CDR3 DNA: TGTGCCAGCAGCCCTTCGGGGTACCAAGAGACCCAGTACTTC. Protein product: CASSPSGYQETQYF.

The CDR3 loop reads CASSFVAGGDQYF. The CDR3 DNA follows: TGTGCCAGCAGCTTCGTAGCGGGAGGGGACCAGTACTTC. The V and J genes are TRBV7-2 and TRBJ2-5, with 11 bases identical to TRBD2. V trimming: 3 bases; J trimming: 10 bases; junction bases outside the gene matches: 4. The CDR3 covers 13 residues. CDR1 SGHTA and CDR2 FQGNSA come from the germline V gene.

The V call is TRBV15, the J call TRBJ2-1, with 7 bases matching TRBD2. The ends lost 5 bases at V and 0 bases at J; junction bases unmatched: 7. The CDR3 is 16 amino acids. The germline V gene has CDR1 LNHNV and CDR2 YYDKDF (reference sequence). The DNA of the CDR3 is TGTGCCACCAGCTTACTAGCGACCGGCTCCTACAATGAGCAGTTCTTC. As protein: CATSLLATGSYNEQFF.

For the CDR3, the DNA is TGCGCCAGCAGCGCCCGGACTAGCGGGAGGGAACGGCAAGAGACCCAGTACTTC. Its translation is CASSARTSGRERQETQYF. The gene calls are TRBV23-1 and TRBJ2-5, with 15 nucleotides matching TRBD2. TRBV23-1 is reported as an ORF; its role is uncertain. The CDR3 totals 18 residues. The trim removed 6 bases at V and 2 bases at J, leaving 10 bases unmatched.

This chain's CDR3 is CASSPRGRSYNSPLHF. Here the CDR3 DNA reads TGTGCCAGCAGCCCACGGGGTAGGTCTTATAATTCACCCCTCCACTTT. This rearrangement joins TRBV13 to TRBJ1-6; D unclear. Germline CDR1 PRHDT, CDR2 FYEKMQ (reference sequence). This CDR3 is built from 16 residues. V shed 5 bases and J shed 4 bases, with 15 bases lying between them.

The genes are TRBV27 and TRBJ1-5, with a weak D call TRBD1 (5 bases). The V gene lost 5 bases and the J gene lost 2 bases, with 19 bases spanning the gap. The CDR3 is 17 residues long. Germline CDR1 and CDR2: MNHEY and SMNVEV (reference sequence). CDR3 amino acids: CASSRRGEVSGNQPQHF. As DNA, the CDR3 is TGTGCCAGCAGTCGGCGAGGGGAGGTTTCTGGCAATCAGCCCCAGCATTTT.

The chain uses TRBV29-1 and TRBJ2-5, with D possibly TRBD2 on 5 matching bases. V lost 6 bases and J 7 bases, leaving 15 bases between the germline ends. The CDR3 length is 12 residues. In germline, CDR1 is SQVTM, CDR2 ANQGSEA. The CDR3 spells CSVATKRGTQYF. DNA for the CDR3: TGCAGCGTGGCGACTAAAAGAGGGACCCAGTACTTC.

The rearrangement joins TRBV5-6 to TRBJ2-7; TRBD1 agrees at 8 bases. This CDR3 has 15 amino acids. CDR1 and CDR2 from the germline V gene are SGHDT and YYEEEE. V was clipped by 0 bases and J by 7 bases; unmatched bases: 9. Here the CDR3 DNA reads TGTGCCAGCAGCTTGGGTGGCAGGGGGCTGGGGGAGCAGTACTTC. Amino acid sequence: CASSLGGRGLGEQYF.

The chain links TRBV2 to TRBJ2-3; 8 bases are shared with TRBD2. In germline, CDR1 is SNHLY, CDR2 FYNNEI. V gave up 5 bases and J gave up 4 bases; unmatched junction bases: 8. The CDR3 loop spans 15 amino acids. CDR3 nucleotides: TGTGCCAGCAGTCTCCGGGGACTAGTGGCAGATACGCAGTATTTT. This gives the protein CASSLRGLVADTQYF.

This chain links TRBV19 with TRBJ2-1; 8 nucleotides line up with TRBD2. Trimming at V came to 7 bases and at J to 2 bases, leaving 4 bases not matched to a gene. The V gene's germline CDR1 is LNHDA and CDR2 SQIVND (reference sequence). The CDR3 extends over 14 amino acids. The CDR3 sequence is CASTERGPYNEQFF. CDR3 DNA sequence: TGTGCCAGTACCGAGCGGGGGCCCTACAATGAGCAGTTCTTC.

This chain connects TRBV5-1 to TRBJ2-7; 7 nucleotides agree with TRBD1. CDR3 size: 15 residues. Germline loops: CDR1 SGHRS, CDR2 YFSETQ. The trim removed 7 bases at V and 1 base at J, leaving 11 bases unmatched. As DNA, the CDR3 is TGCGCCAGCGGTAGAGGGACAGTCCCTTCCTACGAGCAGTACTTC. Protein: CASGRGTVPSYEQYF.

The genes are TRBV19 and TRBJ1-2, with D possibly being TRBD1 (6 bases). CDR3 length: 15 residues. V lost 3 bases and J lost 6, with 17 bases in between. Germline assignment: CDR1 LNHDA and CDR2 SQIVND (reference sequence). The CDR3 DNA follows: TGTGCCAGTAGTATTCAGGGGAGAGGGACGGATGGCTACACCTTC. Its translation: CASSIQGRGTDGYTF.

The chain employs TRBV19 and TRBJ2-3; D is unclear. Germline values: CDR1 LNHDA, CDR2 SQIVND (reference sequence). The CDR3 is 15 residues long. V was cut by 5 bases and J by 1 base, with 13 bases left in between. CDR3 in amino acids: CASSLSLSRTDTQYF. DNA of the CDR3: TGTGCCAGTAGTTTGAGTCTTTCTCGCACAGATACGCAGTATTTT.